This entry lists 23 T cell receptor beta chains sequenced from one sample in a study of blood T cell repertoires in COVID-19. Sequencing was performed with immunoSEQ multiplex PCR; in TCRdb, only in-frame clones are kept and a portion is missing. The table shows some 300,000 clones, with around 88% occurring only once. The sample comprised peripheral blood. Every receptor here comes from a woman in her 30s who had recovered from COVID-19.

This clone was seen a single time. This chain connects TRBV4-1 to TRBJ2-5; TRBD2 agrees at 9 bases. V shed 4 bases, J shed 4 bases, and the junction held 10 bases outside the gene matches. CDR1 is MGHRA, CDR2 YSYEKL, per germline. The CDR3 has 16 amino acids. The CDR3 region is CASSLGLAGVPETQYF. The CDR3 bases are TGCGCCAGCAGCCTCGGTTTAGCGGGGGTTCCAGAGACCCAGTACTTC.

The V and J genes are TRBV10-3 and TRBJ1-1; 7 positions agree with TRBD1. V was pared by 5 bases and J by 1 base, with 7 bases of the junction left unmatched. The germline V gene encodes CDR1 ENHRY and CDR2 SYGVKD. This CDR3 is built from 15 residues. The CDR3 loop is CAISTEQGRNTEAFF. In nucleotides, the CDR3 is TGTGCCATCAGTACGGAACAGGGGAGGAACACTGAAGCTTTCTTT.

The V and J genes are TRBV3-1 (or the pseudogene TRBV3-2) and TRBJ2-5; 8 bases line up with TRBD1. Germline V lookup: CDR1 LGHDT, CDR2 YNNKEL (reference sequence). V lost 2 bases, J lost 5 bases, and 4 bases stayed unmatched. The CDR3 has 14 residues. Written as DNA, the CDR3 is TGTGCCAGCAGCCAAAAAAGGGACAGGGAGACCCAGTACTTC. Its translation is CASSQKRDRETQYF.

The chain combines TRBV4-1 with TRBJ2-3; 10 nucleotides align to TRBD2. This CDR3 has 19 residues. Germline trimming cut 4 bases from V and 4 bases from J; bases unmatched to any gene: 17. The V gene's germline CDR1 is MGHRA and CDR2 YSYEKL. CDR3 DNA: TGCGCCAGCAGCCCCGGCGGAGCGGGGGGGCGGGGTAAGGCAGATACGCAGTATTTT. Its protein is CASSPGGAGGRGKADTQYF.

J is TRBJ2-1 and V is TRBV4-1; TRBD1 aligns across 9 bases. V was clipped by 3 bases and J by 9 bases; unmatched bases: 12. This CDR3 has 16 amino acids. Germline V gene lookup returns CDR1 MGHRA and CDR2 YSYEKL. CDR3 coding DNA: TGCGCCAGCAGCCACCGAATACGGACAGGGGAGGGTGAGCAGTTCTTC. Protein: CASSHRIRTGEGEQFF.

The DNA of the CDR3 is TGCGCCAGCAGCCAAGACCCCCGACAGGGGGCGCGAAGCTATGGCTACACCTTC. Its translation: CASSQDPRQGARSYGYTF. This rearrangement joins TRBV4-1 to TRBJ1-2; TRBD1 matches at 10 bases. From germline, CDR1 is MGHRA and CDR2 YSYEKL. The CDR3 sequence is 18 residues long. V was clipped by 0 bases and J by 4 bases; unmatched bases: 11.

On this clone: The same CDR3 arises from other DNA sequences in this sample as well. The chain combines TRBV10-3 with TRBJ2-7; 9 bases match TRBD1. Germline V gene lookup returns CDR1 ENHRY and CDR2 SYGVKD. The CDR3 has 15 amino acids. Losses at the gene ends were 3 bases for V and 1 base for J; bases not matched to a gene: 4. The CDR3 spells CAISDPGQGSYEQYF. The CDR3 DNA is TGTGCCATCAGTGATCCAGGACAGGGGTCCTACGAGCAGTACTTC.

The chain employs TRBV25-1 and TRBJ2-7; TRBD2 agrees at 7 bases. The germline CDR1 and CDR2 sequences are MGHDK and SYGVNS. This CDR3 has 15 residues. The V and J ends lost 4 bases and 2 bases, in that order; junction bases with no gene match: 8. The DNA of the CDR3 is TGTGCCAGCAGTGGTTGGTTGGGGGGGACCTACGAGCAGTACTTC. As protein: CASSGWLGGTYEQYF.

This chain joins TRBV7-6 and TRBJ1-2; TRBD1 matches 8 bases. This CDR3 contains 14 residues. Germline V gene lookup returns CDR1 SGHVS and CDR2 FNYEAQ. The V segment lost 5 bases and the J segment 8 bases; nucleotides outside the gene matches: 10. The CDR3 region has the DNA TGTGCCAGCAGCCCCGGACAGGGATTAAAGGGCTACACCTTC. Its translation: CASSPGQGLKGYTF.

V is TRBV9 and J is TRBJ2-3, with TRBD2 identical over 13 bases. Trimming removed 0 bases from V and 5 bases from J; junction bases left unmatched: 12. The germline V gene has CDR1 SGDLS and CDR2 YYNGEE. The CDR3 is 19 amino acids. The CDR3 protein is CASSVGWTSGGLQGDTQYF. DNA of the CDR3: TGTGCCAGCAGCGTAGGCTGGACTAGCGGGGGCCTCCAAGGAGATACGCAGTATTTT. Variable domain in full (rest from reference TRBV9 and TRBJ2-3): DSGVTQTPKHLITATGQRVTLRCSPRSGDLSVYWYQQSLDQGLQFLIQYYNGEERAKGNILERFSAQQFPDLHSELNLSSLELGDSALYFCASSVGWTSGGLQGDTQYFGPGTRLTVL.

This chain links TRBV27 with TRBJ2-1, with 7 nucleotides matching TRBD1. The CDR3 sequence is 13 residues long. V gave up 3 bases and J gave up 9 bases; unmatched junction bases: 5. The germline V gene encodes CDR1 MNHEY and CDR2 SMNVEV (reference sequence). The CDR3 DNA reads TGTGCCAGCAGTTTGTCGACAGGGATTGAGCAGTTCTTC. This encodes CASSLSTGIEQFF.

The CDR3 loop is CASSPPDAGATDTQYF. In nucleotides, the CDR3 is TGTGCCAGCAGCCCCCCCGACGCGGGGGCCACAGATACGCAGTATTTT. The chain uses TRBV9 and TRBJ2-3; tentative D call: TRBD2 (7 bases). The germline V gene has CDR1 SGDLS and CDR2 YYNGEE. V gave up 4 bases and J gave up 2 bases, with 17 bases separating them. This CDR3 has 16 amino acids. Looking up the rest from reference TRBV9 and TRBJ2-3 gives the full variable domain: DSGVTQTPKHLITATGQRVTLRCSPRSGDLSVYWYQQSLDQGLQFLIQYYNGEERAKGNILERFSAQQFPDLHSELNLSSLELGDSALYFCASSPPDAGATDTQYFGPGTRLTVL.

The chain is built from TRBV19 and TRBJ1-5; perhaps TRBD1 as D (6 bases). V was trimmed by 3 bases and J by 7 bases, leaving 10 bases between them. From germline, CDR1 is LNHDA and CDR2 SQIVND (reference sequence). CDR3 length equals 13 residues. The CDR3 sequence is CASSMGTRQPQHF. The CDR3 nucleotides read TGTGCCAGTAGTATGGGGACACGGCAGCCCCAGCATTTT. Supplemented by reference TRBV19 and TRBJ1-5, the full variable domain reads DGGITQSPKYLFRKEGQNVTLSCEQNLNHDAMYWYRQDPGQGLRLIYYSQIVNDFQKGDIAEGYSVSREKKESFPLTVTSAQKNPTAFYLCASSMGTRQPQHFGDGTRLSIL.

The V gene is TRBV19, the J gene TRBJ2-1; 7 nucleotides line up with TRBD1. V trimming: 3 bases; J trimming: 6 bases; junction bases outside the gene matches: 5. This CDR3 has 14 residues. Per the germline V gene, CDR1 is LNHDA and CDR2 is SQIVND (reference sequence). The CDR3, as DNA: TGTGCCAGTAGTATGATAGGGGGCACCAATGAGCAGTTCTTC. Translation: CASSMIGGTNEQFF.

The sample holds a few counts of this clone. The chain has TRBV2 and TRBJ2-1; 7 bases line up with TRBD1. The junction had 10 bases not matched to a gene; V was cut back by 4 bases and J by 7 bases. Germline V CDR1 and CDR2: SNHLY, FYNNEI. This CDR3 contains 15 residues. This CDR3 is CASSVPWDSNNEQFF. CDR3 bases: TGTGCCAGCAGTGTACCCTGGGACAGTAATAATGAGCAGTTCTTC.

V usage is TRBV21-1 and J usage is TRBJ2-3; the table calls TRBD2, which could not be checked here. TRBV21-1 is a pseudogene segment. This CDR3 has 15 residues. CDR3 sequence: CASSKPAGAVDTQYF. In DNA, the CDR3 is TGTGCCAGCAGCAAACCCGCGGGGGCGGTAGATACGCAGTATTTT.

This chain's CDR3 is CASSRTLSNQPQHF. The CDR3 DNA is TGTGCCAGCAGTCGGACACTTAGCAATCAGCCCCAGCATTTT. The rearrangement links TRBV6-2 or TRBV6-3 to TRBJ1-5, with D perhaps TRBD1 (5 bases). V was clipped by 5 bases and J by 0 bases, with 8 bases between them. From germline, CDR1 is MNHEY and CDR2 SVGEGT. This CDR3 contains 14 residues.

This clone came up a few times. J is TRBJ1-1 and V is TRBV5-4; 12 bases agree with TRBD1. Germline values: CDR1 SGHNT, CDR2 YYREEE (reference sequence). The trim removed 5 bases at V and 0 bases at J, leaving 5 bases unmatched. The CDR3 has 16 amino acids. Here the CDR3 DNA reads TGTGCCAGCAGTTCCGGGACAGGGGGCTTGAACACTGAAGCTTTCTTT. Translation gives CASSSGTGGLNTEAFF. The variable domain in full, with the rest retrieved from reference TRBV5-4 and TRBJ1-1, is ETGVTQSPTHLIKTRGQQVTLRCSSQSGHNTVSWYQQALGQGPQFIFQYYREEENGRGNFPPRFSGLQFPNYSSELNVNALELDDSALYLCASSSGTGGLNTEAFFGQGTRLTVV.

This clone turned up a few times. The V gene is TRBV5-4, the J gene TRBJ1-3; possibly TRBD1 for D (5 bases). CDR3 size: 13 residues. V lost 3 bases, J lost 4 bases, and 8 bases lay in between. Germline CDR1 SGHNT, CDR2 YYREEE (reference sequence). In DNA, the CDR3 is TGTGCCAGCAGCTCATGGACAGGAAACACCATATATTTT. It translates to CASSSWTGNTIYF. Complete variable domain (other parts from reference TRBV5-4 and TRBJ1-3): ETGVTQSPTHLIKTRGQQVTLRCSSQSGHNTVSWYQQALGQGPQFIFQYYREEENGRGNFPPRFSGLQFPNYSSELNVNALELDDSALYLCASSSWTGNTIYFGEGSWLTVV.

This chain links TRBV28 with TRBJ2-5, with D uncertain. CDR1 is MDHEN, CDR2 SYDVKM, per germline. V lost 1 base and J lost 3, with 9 bases in between. The CDR3 spans 14 residues. CDR3 protein: CASSLSPREETQYF. The CDR3 DNA follows: TGTGCCAGCAGTTTATCCCCCCGAGAAGAGACCCAGTACTTC.

CDR3 in DNA: TGTGCCAGCAGCCCTCCAGGCCAAGAGACCCAGTACTTC. Protein product: CASSPPGQETQYF. V usage is TRBV7-3 and J usage is TRBJ2-5; D not resolved. Germline V gives CDR1 SGHTA, CDR2 FQGTGA. The CDR3 spans 13 residues. V was shortened by 5 bases and J by 1 base, with 8 bases between the two germline ends.

The V and J genes are TRBV7-9 and TRBJ1-1; the D is unclear. The CDR3 is made up of 13 amino acids. Germline V gives CDR1 SEHNR, CDR2 FQNEAQ (reference sequence). Trimming shortened V by 1 base and J by 5 bases, and 8 bases separated the two germline ends. The CDR3 loop is CASSLVGLTEAFF. In DNA, the CDR3 is TGTGCCAGCAGCTTAGTCGGTTTAACTGAAGCTTTCTTT.

V usage is TRBV6-5 and J usage is TRBJ1-4; 10 bases match TRBD1. The CDR3 has 14 residues. The germline CDR1 and CDR2 sequences are MNHEY and SVGAGI. Trimming at V came to 6 bases and at J to 8 bases, leaving 6 bases not matched to a gene. The CDR3 DNA sequence: TGTGCCAGCAGACGTGGGACAGGGGAAGAAAAACTGTTTTTT. It translates to CASRRGTGEEKLFF.